The 25 T cell receptor beta chains below were found in one sample sequenced in a study of T-cell memory formation after mild COVID-19. One entry per CDR3 protein, called by TCRdb with MiXCR from the 5' RACE reads. This repertoire shows 270,000 or so distinct CDR3 sequences, about a sixth found once; its top ten account for around 20%. Sequenced material: PBMCs or a T cell subset sorted from them (not recorded which). The receptor set was obtained from a man between 18 and 35 years old who had mild COVID-19 (a few samples of this study predate the infection). Cell type and time point are not known.

V gene TRBV12-3 or TRBV12-4 combines with J gene TRBJ2-3, with D possibly TRBD2 on 5 matching bases. The CDR3 totals 16 residues. The germline V and J ends were trimmed by 1 base and 0 bases, with 11 bases remaining between them. The CDR3 region is CASSLEVAPSTDTQYF. Here the CDR3 DNA reads TGTGCCAGCAGTTTAGAGGTAGCGCCTAGCACAGATACGCAGTATTTT.

This clonotype has only a few counts. This chain's CDR3 is CASRQLASARYTQYF. The CDR3 region has the DNA TGTGCCAGCAGGCAACTAGCGTCGGCCAGATATACGCAGTATTTT. J is TRBJ2-3 and V is TRBV5-5, with 7 nucleotides matching TRBD2. V trimming: 5 bases; J trimming: 7 bases; junction bases outside the gene matches: 13. Germline V CDR1 and CDR2: SGHKS, YYEKEE (reference sequence). This CDR3 is 15 amino acids long.

The chain uses TRBV7-2 and TRBJ2-1; a weak D match, TRBD1 (6 bases). The CDR3 spans 12 residues. Per germline, CDR1 SGHTA and CDR2 FQGNSA. V was cut by 4 bases and J by 9 bases, with 10 bases left in between. The CDR3 loop reads CASSYDRTEQFF. CDR3 sequence (DNA): TGTGCCAGCAGCTACGACAGGACTGAGCAGTTCTTC.

This sequence joins TRBV12-3 or TRBV12-4 and TRBJ1-2; D gene unclear. Trimming took 3 bases from V and 8 from J, leaving 22 bases between them. The CDR3 sequence is 16 residues long. CDR3 residues: CASSLAPKPSRGGYTF. The CDR3 region has the DNA TGTGCCAGCAGTTTGGCGCCCAAGCCCTCGAGAGGCGGCTACACCTTC.

This clonotype was seen only a few times. This chain connects TRBV18 to TRBJ2-7; a possible D gene is TRBD1 (6 bases). The CDR3 covers 13 residues. V was trimmed by 2 bases and J by 5 bases, leaving 10 bases between them. Per the germline V gene, CDR1 is KGHSH and CDR2 is LQKENI. The CDR3 protein is CASSPRTVDEQYF. In DNA, the CDR3 is TGTGCCAGCTCACCAAGGACAGTCGACGAGCAGTACTTC.

The chain links TRBV18 to TRBJ2-5, with unresolved D. V lost 3 bases and J lost 5, with 7 bases in between. From germline, CDR1 is KGHSH and CDR2 LQKENI. The CDR3 spans 12 residues. CDR3 coding DNA: TGTGCCAGCTCACCCCAGGAGGAGACCCAGTACTTC. This translates into CASSPQEETQYF. Complete variable domain (other parts from reference TRBV18 and TRBJ2-5): NAGVMQNPRHLVRRRGQEARLRCSPMKGHSHVYWYRQLPEEGLKFMVYLQKENIIDESGMPKERFSAEFPKEGPSILRIQQVVRGDSAAYFCASSPQEETQYFGPGTRLLVL.

The rearrangement joins TRBV9 to TRBJ2-3; 13 positions agree with TRBD2. The CDR3 is 15 amino acids. CDR1 is SGDLS and CDR2 is YYNGEE in the germline V gene. After removal of 4 bases from V and 5 bases from J, the junction contained 4 bases not matched to a gene. The CDR3 protein is CASSLGLAGLDTQYF. The CDR3 nucleotides are TGTGCCAGCAGCTTGGGACTAGCGGGGTTAGATACGCAGTATTTT.

This clonotype was seen only a few times. The chain employs TRBV7-2 and TRBJ2-1, with D perhaps matching TRBD1 or TRBD2 (6 bases each). The ends were cut back, 7 bases at V and 7 bases at J, with 14 bases in the middle. This CDR3 comprises 13 residues. The V gene's germline CDR1 is SGHTA and CDR2 FQGNSA. CDR3 DNA: TGTGCCAGCAATGGGGGGCCTCGAAATGAGCAGTTCTTC. Translated: CASNGGPRNEQFF.

V is TRBV6-2 or TRBV6-3 and J is TRBJ2-5, with D perhaps assigned TRBD1 or TRBD2 (5 bases each). The V gene lost 6 bases and the J gene lost 4 bases, with 12 bases spanning the gap. CDR1 and CDR2 from the germline V gene are MNHEY and SVGEGT. The CDR3 extends over 13 amino acids. The CDR3 DNA is TGTGCCAGCAGATATACAGGAGGAGAGACCCAGTACTTC. It is translated as CASRYTGGETQYF.

This clonotype was recorded many times. The V call is TRBV30, the J call TRBJ2-5; TRBD1 might be the D (5 bases). Trimming stripped 3 bases from V and 1 base from J, with 9 bases between. The CDR3 extends over 13 amino acids. Germline V gene lookup returns CDR1 GTSNPN and CDR2 SVGIG (reference sequence). The CDR3 sequence is CAWRGAFQETQYF. CDR3 nucleotide sequence: TGTGCCTGGAGAGGGGCCTTCCAAGAGACCCAGTACTTC. Variable domain in full (rest from reference TRBV30 and TRBJ2-5): SQTIHQWPATLVQPVGSPLSLECTVEGTSNPNLYWYRQAAGRGLQLLFYSVGIGQISSEVPQNLSASRPQDRQFILSSKKLLLSDSGFYLCAWRGAFQETQYFGPGTRLLVL.

This clonotype was detected only a few times. The V gene is TRBV6-6, the J gene TRBJ2-7, with TRBD1 matching 8 bases. With V trimmed by 4 bases and J by 5 bases, 4 bases remained unmatched. This CDR3 has 13 amino acids. Per the germline V gene, CDR1 is MNHNY and CDR2 is SVGAGI (reference sequence). CDR3 amino acids: CASSSDRGNEQYF. The CDR3 nucleotides read TGTGCCAGCAGTTCTGACAGGGGTAACGAGCAGTACTTC.

The rearrangement links TRBV10-2 to TRBJ2-4; D is perhaps TRBD2 (6 bases). Trimming took off 7 bases at V and 0 bases at J, with 13 bases between the two ends. In germline, CDR1 is WSHSY, CDR2 SAAADI. This CDR3 has 15 residues. CDR3 DNA sequence: TGCGCCAGCACCATGACGGGGGTAGCCAAAAACATTCAGTACTTC. This translates into CASTMTGVAKNIQYF.

The rearrangement joins TRBV7-2 to TRBJ2-5; TRBD2 matches 12 bases. CDR1 SGHTA and CDR2 FQGNSA come from the germline V gene. V gave up 3 bases and J gave up 4 bases; unmatched junction bases: 12. The CDR3 is made up of 18 amino acids. This CDR3 reads CASSFSKTSGGYGETQYF. The CDR3 bases are TGTGCCAGCAGCTTTTCTAAGACTAGCGGGGGCTATGGAGAGACCCAGTACTTC.

This clonotype was observed a handful of times. This chain links TRBV11-2 with TRBJ2-6, with D possibly TRBD2 on 5 matching bases. CDR1 is SGHAT and CDR2 is FQNNGV in the germline V gene. V was trimmed by 8 bases and J by 1 base, leaving 9 bases between them. This CDR3 has 14 residues. The CDR3 coding sequence is TGTGCCAGCGGACTGGGGTCTGGGGCCAACGTCCTGACTTTC. Its protein is CASGLGSGANVLTF. The full variable domain, its missing parts supplied by reference TRBV11-2 and TRBJ2-6, is EAGVAQSPRYKIIEKRQSVAFWCNPISGHATLYWYQQILGQGPKLLIQFQNNGVVDDSQLPKDRFSAERLKGVDSTLKIQPAKLEDSAVYLCASGLGSGANVLTFGAGSRLTVL.

The chain combines TRBV27 with TRBJ2-5, with D possibly TRBD2 on 7 matching bases. Germline CDR1 is MNHEY and CDR2 is SMNVEV (reference sequence). Trimming shortened V by 5 bases and J by 2 bases, and 18 bases separated the two germline ends. This CDR3 region has 16 residues. The DNA for the CDR3 is TGTGCCAGCAGTGTTACGGGGGGTAGGGGGCAAGAGACCCAGTACTTC. Translating it yields CASSVTGGRGQETQYF.

The chain links TRBV20-1 to TRBJ2-7; 7 bases are shared with TRBD2. From germline, CDR1 is DFQATT and CDR2 SNEGSKA (reference sequence). This CDR3 spans 13 amino acids. J lost 3 bases, V lost 3 bases, and 5 bases had no gene match. In DNA, the CDR3 is TGCAGTGCTAGGGTCGCGGGAGACTACGAGCAGTACTTC. Protein sequence: CSARVAGDYEQYF.

The V and J genes are TRBV15 and TRBJ2-1, with a possible D match to TRBD2 (7 bases). Trimming stripped 1 base from V and 8 bases from J, with 18 bases between. The germline V gene encodes CDR1 LNHNV and CDR2 YYDKDF (reference sequence). The CDR3 is made up of 16 amino acids. CDR3 residues: CATSRAAAGAAHEQFF. The CDR3, as DNA: TGTGCCACCAGCAGAGCGGCTGCGGGGGCCGCTCATGAGCAGTTCTTC.

Here the CDR3 reads CASSLAGGKKEQFF. Written as DNA, the CDR3 is TGTGCCAGCAGCTTAGCGGGGGGCAAGAAGGAGCAGTTCTTC. V is TRBV7-6 and J is TRBJ2-1; D could derive from TRBD1 or TRBD2 (6 bases each). Germline V gives CDR1 SGHVS, CDR2 FNYEAQ. Deletions cut 0 bases from V and 10 bases from J, with 13 bases between. This CDR3 has 14 residues.

The chain recombines TRBV6-6 with TRBJ2-3, with 7 bases identical to TRBD1. CDR1 MNHNY and CDR2 SVGAGI come from the germline V gene (reference sequence). The CDR3 consists of 17 residues. The ends lost 6 bases at V and 2 bases at J; junction bases unmatched: 14. The DNA for the CDR3 is TGTGCCAGCAGCCTCCCCCTAGACAGGGATGACACAGATACGCAGTATTTT. It translates to CASSLPLDRDDTDTQYF.

This clonotype was seen many times. The chain links TRBV20-1 to TRBJ2-7; 7 bases match TRBD1. The germline gives CDR1 DFQATT, CDR2 SNEGSKA (reference sequence). With V trimmed by 3 bases and J by 7 bases, 9 bases remained unmatched. The CDR3 loop spans 13 amino acids. The CDR3 nucleotides are TGCAGTGCTAGGGAACCGGGACAGCGGGAGCAGTACTTC. Amino acid sequence: CSAREPGQREQYF.

V is TRBV6-2 or TRBV6-3 and J is TRBJ2-3; TRBD2 agrees at 7 bases. The J segment lost 1 base and the V segment lost 5 bases, leaving 6 bases of the junction unmatched. The CDR3 is 15 residues long. CDR1 is MNHEY and CDR2 is SVGEGT in the germline V gene. The CDR3 DNA follows: TGTGCCAGCAGTAACCCTCGGGGGGGCACAGATACGCAGTATTTT. This translates into CASSNPRGGTDTQYF.

This clonotype was seen only a few times. The chain carries TRBV5-5 and TRBJ2-3; 13 nucleotides match TRBD2. The junction had 5 bases not matched to a gene; V was cut back by 3 bases and J by 4 bases. From germline, CDR1 is SGHKS and CDR2 YYEKEE (reference sequence). This CDR3 has 16 residues. The CDR3 here is CASSWSLAGGSDTQYF. The CDR3, as DNA: TGTGCCAGCAGCTGGTCACTAGCGGGGGGGTCAGATACGCAGTATTTT. The full variable domain, with the rest looked up from reference TRBV5-5 and TRBJ2-3, is DAGVTQSPTHLIKTRGQQVTLRCSPISGHKSVSWYQQVLGQGPQFIFQYYEKEERGRGNFPDRFSARQFPNYSSELNVNALLLGDSALYLCASSWSLAGGSDTQYFGPGTRLTVL.

This clonotype was seen ten or more times. The chain carries TRBV6-6 and TRBJ2-7; D unresolved. V lost 2 bases and J lost 2, with 7 bases in between. Germline CDR1 MNHNY, CDR2 SVGAGI (reference sequence). CDR3 length: 13 amino acids. The DNA of the CDR3 is TGTGCCAGCAGTTACCTCCACGCCTACGAGCAGTACGTC. It specifies CASSYLHAYEQYV.

The chain employs TRBV4-1 and TRBJ2-4; possibly TRBD1 or TRBD2 for D (5 bases each). The ends were cut back, 2 bases at V and 4 bases at J, with 12 bases in the middle. The CDR3 totals 15 residues. Germline CDR1 is MGHRA and CDR2 is YSYEKL. The CDR3 region is CASSQPGTRKNIQYF. The CDR3 bases are TGCGCCAGCAGCCAACCCGGGACCAGGAAAAACATTCAGTACTTC.

This chain connects TRBV7-2 to TRBJ1-1, with D possibly being TRBD1 (5 bases). The germline CDR1 and CDR2 sequences are SGHTA and FQGNSA. The CDR3 is 16 residues long. V gave up 5 bases and J gave up 0 bases, with 16 bases separating them. CDR3 region: CASSTSRVGMNTEAFF. CDR3 DNA sequence: TGTGCCAGCAGCACAAGCAGGGTTGGGATGAACACTGAAGCTTTCTTT.